Given below is one TCR beta chain in context. The antigen it binds to is not known. Base qualities are not recorded, but no much larger clone differs from it by a single base. Library preparation was by the immunoSEQ multiplex PCR assay. TCRdb stores this immuneACCESS table with in-frame sequences only. Part of the clones is absent; in the studies checked, under half of the shortfall reflects unresolved V genes, and no reason is known for the rest. The sample data list 180,000 or so clones, and around 93% of these were observed just once. Together, the top ten hold approximately 4% of the sample. The record originates from a study of control samples from healthy donors and cancer patients (dated by TCRdb to about 2020). The CDR3 spans 14 residues, from the cysteine through the phenylalanine. Only the CDR3 portion is preserved as DNA: 42 bases, with reading frame beginning at the first base. V drops 7 bases and J drops 0 bases, leaving 12 bases in between. Looking up the germline V gene (reference sequence) yields CDR1 LNHDA and CDR2 SQIVND.

The sequence came from a woman aged 60-75 years in good health. The receptor chain draws on TRBV19 and TRBJ1-2, with no confident D gene call. The sequencing input was blood. The CDR3 amino acid sequence is: CASTLWRSNYGYTF. The sequence in DNA is TGTGCCAGTACGCTCTGGAGGTCTAACTATGGCTACACCTTC.